The text below deals with one TCR beta chain. The antigen is unknown. The sample comes from a study of T cells in tuberculosis. CDR3 length: 12 residues. Germline V CDR1 and CDR2: MNHNY, SVGAGI (reference sequence). Trimming took 7 bases from V and 6 from J, leaving 12 bases between them. General observations from the study: GEM motif frequencies gave over 55% accuracy; the GMM repertoire gave about 90%.

The method was immunoSEQ multiplex PCR; TCRdb's version includes in-frame clones alone and lacks a portion of them. The sample has 44,000 or so clones, about 95% seen once. At study entry, adolescents had tuberculin skin tests and IGRA screening. This receptor was taken from a donor aged 10-29 years with latent tuberculosis or without tuberculosis infection. The material sequenced was PBMCs. The chain links TRBV6-6 to TRBJ1-1, with D perhaps TRBD1 (5 bases). The CDR3 sequence: CASNHGGSEAFF. CDR3 coding DNA: TGTGCCAGCAACCACGGGGGATCTGAAGCTTTCTTT.